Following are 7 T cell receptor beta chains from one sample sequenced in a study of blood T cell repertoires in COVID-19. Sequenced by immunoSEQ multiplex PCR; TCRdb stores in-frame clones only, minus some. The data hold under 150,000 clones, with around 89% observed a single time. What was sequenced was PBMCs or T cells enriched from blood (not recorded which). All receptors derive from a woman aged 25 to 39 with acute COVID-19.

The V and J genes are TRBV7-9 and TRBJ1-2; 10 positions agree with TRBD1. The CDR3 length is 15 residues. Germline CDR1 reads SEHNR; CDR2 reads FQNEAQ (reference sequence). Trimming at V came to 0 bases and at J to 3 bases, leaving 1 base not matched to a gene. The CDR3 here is CASSLAGQGYYGYTF. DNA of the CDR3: TGTGCCAGCAGCTTAGCGGGACAGGGGTACTATGGCTACACCTTC.

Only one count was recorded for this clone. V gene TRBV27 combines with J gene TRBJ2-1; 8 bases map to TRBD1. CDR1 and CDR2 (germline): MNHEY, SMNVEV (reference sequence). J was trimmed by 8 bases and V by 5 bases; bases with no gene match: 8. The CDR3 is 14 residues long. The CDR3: CASSLSDRVDEQFF. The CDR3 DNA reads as TGTGCCAGCAGTCTCTCGGACAGGGTGGATGAGCAGTTCTTC.

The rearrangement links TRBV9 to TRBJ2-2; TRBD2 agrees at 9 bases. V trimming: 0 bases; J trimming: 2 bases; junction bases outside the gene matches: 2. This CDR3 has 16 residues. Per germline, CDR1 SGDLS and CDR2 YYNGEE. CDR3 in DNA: TGTGCCAGCAGCGTAGAACTAGCGGGTAACACCGGGGAGCTGTTTTTT. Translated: CASSVELAGNTGELFF.

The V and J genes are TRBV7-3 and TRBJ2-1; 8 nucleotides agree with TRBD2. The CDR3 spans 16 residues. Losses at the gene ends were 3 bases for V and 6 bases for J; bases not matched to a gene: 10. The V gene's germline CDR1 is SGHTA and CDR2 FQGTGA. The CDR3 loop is CASSFFPGGGRNEQFF. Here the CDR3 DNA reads TGTGCCAGCAGCTTTTTCCCTGGCGGGGGGCGCAATGAGCAGTTCTTC.

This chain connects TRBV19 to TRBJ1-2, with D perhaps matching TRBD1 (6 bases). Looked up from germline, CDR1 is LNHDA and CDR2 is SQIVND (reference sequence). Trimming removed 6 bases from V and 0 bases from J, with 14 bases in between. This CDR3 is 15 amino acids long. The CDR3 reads CASSPPRTANYGYTF. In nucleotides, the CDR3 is TGTGCCAGTAGCCCGCCCCGGACAGCTAACTATGGCTACACCTTC.

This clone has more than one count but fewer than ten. The CDR3 sequence: CASRTGGSNEKLFF. The CDR3 nucleotides are TGCGCCAGCAGAACCGGGGGTTCTAATGAAAAACTGTTTTTT. The chain combines TRBV5-1 with TRBJ1-4; perhaps TRBD1 as D (5 bases). Trimming took 5 bases from V and 3 from J, leaving 11 bases between them. This CDR3 spans 14 amino acids. In germline, CDR1 is SGHRS, CDR2 YFSETQ.

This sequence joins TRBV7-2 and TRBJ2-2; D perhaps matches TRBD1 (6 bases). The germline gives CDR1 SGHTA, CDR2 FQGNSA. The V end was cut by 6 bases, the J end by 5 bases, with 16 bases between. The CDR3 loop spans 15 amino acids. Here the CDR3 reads CASRPGTFKTGELFF. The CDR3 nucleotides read TGTGCCAGCAGACCCGGGACATTTAAAACCGGGGAGCTGTTTTTT.